A single T cell receptor beta chain is shown here with its context. This sample is drawn from a study of T cells expressing NK-cell markers. TCRdb re-called the 5' RACE reads; every CDR3 protein appears as one record, without DNA. The data include roughly 450,000 distinct CDR3 sequences; the top ten clones carry over 1.3%. Sequenced: blood T cells: a sorted CD56 or NKG2C T cell subset, CD4+ or CD8+ T cells, or bulk PBMC T cells (not recorded which). The clonotype comes from a woman between 50 and 59 years old in good health.

This CDR3 reads CASSSSGGGTDTQYF. The V call is TRBV7-8, the J call TRBJ2-3; there is no DNA to check the TCRdb D call of TRBD2. Germline assignment: CDR1 SGHVS and CDR2 FQNEAQ. This CDR3 comprises 15 residues.